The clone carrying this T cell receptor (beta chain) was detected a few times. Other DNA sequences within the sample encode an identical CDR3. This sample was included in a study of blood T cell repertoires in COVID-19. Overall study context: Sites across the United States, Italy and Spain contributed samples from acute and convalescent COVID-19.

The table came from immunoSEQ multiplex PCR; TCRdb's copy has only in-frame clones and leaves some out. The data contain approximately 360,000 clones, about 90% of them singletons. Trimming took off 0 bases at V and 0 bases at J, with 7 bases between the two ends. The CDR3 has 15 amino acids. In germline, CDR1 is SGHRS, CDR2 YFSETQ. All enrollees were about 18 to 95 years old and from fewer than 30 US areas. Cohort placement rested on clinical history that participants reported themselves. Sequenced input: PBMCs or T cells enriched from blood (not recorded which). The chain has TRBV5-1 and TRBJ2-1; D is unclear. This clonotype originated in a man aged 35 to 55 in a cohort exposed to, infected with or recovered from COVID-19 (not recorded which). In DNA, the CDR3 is TGCGCCAGCAGCTTGGCCCCGAGCTCCTACAATGAGCAGTTCTTC. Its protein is CASSLAPSSYNEQFF.